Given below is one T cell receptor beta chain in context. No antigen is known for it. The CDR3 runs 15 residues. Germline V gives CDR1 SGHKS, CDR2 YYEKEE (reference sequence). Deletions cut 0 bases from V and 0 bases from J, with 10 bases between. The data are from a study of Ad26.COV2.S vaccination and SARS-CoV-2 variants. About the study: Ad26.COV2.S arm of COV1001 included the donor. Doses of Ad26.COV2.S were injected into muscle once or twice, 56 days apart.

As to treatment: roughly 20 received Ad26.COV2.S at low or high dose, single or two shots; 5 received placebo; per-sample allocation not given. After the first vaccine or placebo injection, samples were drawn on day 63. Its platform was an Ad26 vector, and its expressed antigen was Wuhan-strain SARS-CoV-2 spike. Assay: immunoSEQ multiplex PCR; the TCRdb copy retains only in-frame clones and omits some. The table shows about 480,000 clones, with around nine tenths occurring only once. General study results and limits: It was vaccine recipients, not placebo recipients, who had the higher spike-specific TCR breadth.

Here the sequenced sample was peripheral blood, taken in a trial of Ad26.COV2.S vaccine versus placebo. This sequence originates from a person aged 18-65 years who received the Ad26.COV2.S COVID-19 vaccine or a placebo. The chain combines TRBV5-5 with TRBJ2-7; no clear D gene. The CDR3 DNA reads TGTGCCAGCAGCTTGGCCGCCCGGAGCTCCTACGAGCAGTACTTC. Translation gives CASSLAARSSYEQYF.